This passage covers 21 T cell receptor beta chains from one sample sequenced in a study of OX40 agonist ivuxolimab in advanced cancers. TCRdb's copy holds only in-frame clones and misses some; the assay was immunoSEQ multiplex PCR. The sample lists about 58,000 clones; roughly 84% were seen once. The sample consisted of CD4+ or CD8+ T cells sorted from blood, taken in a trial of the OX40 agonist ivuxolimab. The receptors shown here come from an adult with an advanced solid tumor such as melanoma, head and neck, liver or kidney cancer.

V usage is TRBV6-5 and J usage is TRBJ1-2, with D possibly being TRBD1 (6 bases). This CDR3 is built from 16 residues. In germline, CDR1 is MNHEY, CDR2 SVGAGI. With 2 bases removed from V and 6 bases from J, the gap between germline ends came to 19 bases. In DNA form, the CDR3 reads TGTGCCAGCAGTTACGCCGGGGGCAGGGAGGCAGATGGCTACACCTTC. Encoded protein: CASSYAGGREADGYTF.

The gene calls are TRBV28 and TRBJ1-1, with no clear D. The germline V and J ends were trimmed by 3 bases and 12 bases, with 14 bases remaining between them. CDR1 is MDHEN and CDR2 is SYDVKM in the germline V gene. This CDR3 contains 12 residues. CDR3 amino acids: CASSFQGPAPFF. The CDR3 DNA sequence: TGTGCCAGCAGTTTTCAAGGGCCCGCACCTTTCTTT.

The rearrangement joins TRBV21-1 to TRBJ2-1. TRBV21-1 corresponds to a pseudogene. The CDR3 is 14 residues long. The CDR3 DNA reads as TGTGCCAGCAGCAAAGAGAGTGATGGGAATGAGCAGTTCTTC. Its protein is CASSKESDGNEQFF.

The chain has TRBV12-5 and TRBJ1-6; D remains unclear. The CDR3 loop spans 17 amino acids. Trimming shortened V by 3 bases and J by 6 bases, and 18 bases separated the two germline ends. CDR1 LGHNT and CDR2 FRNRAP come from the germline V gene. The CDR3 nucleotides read TGTGCTAGTGGTTTCTCTCCGGGAAGGCAGGCTAATTCACCCCTCCACTTT. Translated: CASGFSPGRQANSPLHF.

The CDR3, as DNA: TGTGCCAGCAGCAGGAGGGGTATCCCGCTTGGGACCCAGTACTTC. Protein product: CASSRRGIPLGTQYF. The genes are TRBV5-6 and TRBJ2-5; D may be TRBD2 (6 bases). This CDR3 has 15 residues. Germline-derived CDR1 and CDR2 are SGHDT and YYEEEE. V lost 4 bases and J 7 bases, leaving 20 bases between the germline ends.

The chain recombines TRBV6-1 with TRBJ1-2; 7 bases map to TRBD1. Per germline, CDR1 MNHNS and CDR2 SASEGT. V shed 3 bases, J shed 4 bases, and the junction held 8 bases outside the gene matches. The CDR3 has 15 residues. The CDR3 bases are TGTGCCAGCAGTGAGAGGACAGGCTTGTCCTATGGCTACACCTTC. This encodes CASSERTGLSYGYTF.

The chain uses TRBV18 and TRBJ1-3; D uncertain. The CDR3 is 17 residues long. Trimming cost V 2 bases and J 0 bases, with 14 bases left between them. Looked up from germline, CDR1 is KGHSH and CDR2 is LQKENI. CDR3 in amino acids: CASSPYDPRSSGNTIYF. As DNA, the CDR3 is TGTGCCAGCTCACCATATGACCCTCGGAGCTCTGGAAACACCATATATTTT.

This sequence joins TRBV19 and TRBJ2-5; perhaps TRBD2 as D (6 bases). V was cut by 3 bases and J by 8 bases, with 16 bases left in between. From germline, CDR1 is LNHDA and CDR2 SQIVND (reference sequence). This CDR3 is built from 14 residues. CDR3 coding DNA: TGTGCCAGTAGTATCCGACTAGGCGCGGGTACCCAGTACTTC. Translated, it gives CASSIRLGAGTQYF.

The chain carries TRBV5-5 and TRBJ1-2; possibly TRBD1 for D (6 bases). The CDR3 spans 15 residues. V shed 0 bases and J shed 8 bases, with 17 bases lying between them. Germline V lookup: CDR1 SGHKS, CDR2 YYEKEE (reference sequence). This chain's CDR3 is CASSLAVNRVEGYTF. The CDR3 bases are TGTGCCAGCAGCTTGGCCGTGAACAGGGTGGAAGGCTACACCTTC.

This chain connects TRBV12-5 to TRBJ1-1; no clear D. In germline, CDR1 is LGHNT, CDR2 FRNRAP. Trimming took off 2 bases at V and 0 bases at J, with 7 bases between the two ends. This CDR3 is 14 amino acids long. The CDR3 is CASGLRALNTEAFF. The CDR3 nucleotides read TGTGCTAGTGGTTTGCGGGCTTTGAACACTGAAGCTTTCTTT.

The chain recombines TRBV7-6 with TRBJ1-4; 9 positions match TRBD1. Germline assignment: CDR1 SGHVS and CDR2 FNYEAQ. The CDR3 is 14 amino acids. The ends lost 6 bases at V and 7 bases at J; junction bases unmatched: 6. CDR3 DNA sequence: TGTGCCAGCAGGGAACAGGGGGCAAGTGAAAAACTGTTTTTT. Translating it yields CASREQGASEKLFF.

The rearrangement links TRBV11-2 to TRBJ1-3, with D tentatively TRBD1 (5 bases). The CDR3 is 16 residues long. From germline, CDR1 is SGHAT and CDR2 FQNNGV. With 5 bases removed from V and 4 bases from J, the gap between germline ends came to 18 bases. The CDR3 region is CASSPPPDRSGNTIYF. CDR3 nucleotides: TGTGCCAGCAGCCCACCCCCCGACAGATCGGGAAACACCATATATTTT.

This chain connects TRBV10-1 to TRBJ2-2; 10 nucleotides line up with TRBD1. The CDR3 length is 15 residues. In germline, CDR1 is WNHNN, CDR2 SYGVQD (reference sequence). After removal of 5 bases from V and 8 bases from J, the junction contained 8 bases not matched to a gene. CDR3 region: CASSQPGTGAGELFF. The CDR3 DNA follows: TGCGCCAGCAGTCAGCCCGGGACAGGGGCTGGGGAGCTGTTTTTT.

CDR3 sequence reads: CASSVDSNQPQHF. Written as DNA, the CDR3 is TGTGCCAGCAGTGTGGACAGCAATCAGCCCCAGCATTTT. This rearrangement joins TRBV6-4 to TRBJ1-5; no reliable D call. Germline V gene lookup returns CDR1 MRHNA and CDR2 SNTAGT. The CDR3 extends over 13 amino acids. The ends were cut back, 4 bases at V and 1 base at J, with 5 bases in the middle.

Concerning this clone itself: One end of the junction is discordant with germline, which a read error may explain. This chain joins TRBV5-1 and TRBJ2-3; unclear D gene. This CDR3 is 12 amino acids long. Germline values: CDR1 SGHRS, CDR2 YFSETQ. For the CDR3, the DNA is TGCGCCAGCACCTTGGGGACAGATACGCAGTATTTT. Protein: CASTLGTDTQYF.

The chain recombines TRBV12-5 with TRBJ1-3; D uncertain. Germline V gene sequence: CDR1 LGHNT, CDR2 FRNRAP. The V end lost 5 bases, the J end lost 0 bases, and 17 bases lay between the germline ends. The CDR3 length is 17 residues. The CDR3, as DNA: TGTGCTAGTGGTCCGTCAACCCGTACTCACTCTGGAAACACCATATATTTT. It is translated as CASGPSTRTHSGNTIYF.

In DNA form, the CDR3 reads TGTGCCAGTAGTATCGGTGGGGTAGGCCGGGGATATGGCTACACCTTC. Amino acids: CASSIGGVGRGYGYTF. The J gene is TRBJ1-2, the V gene TRBV19; the D is unclear. Trimming left V 3 bases short and J 5 bases short, with 19 bases between. CDR3 length: 16 residues. The germline gives CDR1 LNHDA, CDR2 SQIVND (reference sequence).

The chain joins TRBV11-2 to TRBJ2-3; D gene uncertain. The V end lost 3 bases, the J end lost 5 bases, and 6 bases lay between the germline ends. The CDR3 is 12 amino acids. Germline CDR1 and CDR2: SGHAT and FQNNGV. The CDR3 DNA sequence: TGTGCCAGCAGCTTCTCGTTAGATACGCAGTATTTT. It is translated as CASSFSLDTQYF.

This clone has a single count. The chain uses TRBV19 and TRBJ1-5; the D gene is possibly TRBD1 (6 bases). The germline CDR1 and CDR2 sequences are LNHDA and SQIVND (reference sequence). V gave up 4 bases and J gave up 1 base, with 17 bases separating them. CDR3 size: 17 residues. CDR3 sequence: CASSKDLGRGSNQPQHF. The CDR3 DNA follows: TGTGCCAGTAGTAAGGACCTGGGCAGGGGAAGCAATCAGCCCCAGCATTTT.

CDR3 DNA: TGTGCCAGCAGCCTAGGACAGGGGGCGAGATATAATTCACCCCTCCACTTT. Translated, it gives CASSLGQGARYNSPLHF. The chain recombines TRBV5-6 with TRBJ1-6, with 11 bases aligning to TRBD1. This CDR3 region has 17 residues. V gave up 4 bases and J gave up 4 bases; unmatched junction bases: 7. CDR1 and CDR2 (germline): SGHDT, YYEEEE.

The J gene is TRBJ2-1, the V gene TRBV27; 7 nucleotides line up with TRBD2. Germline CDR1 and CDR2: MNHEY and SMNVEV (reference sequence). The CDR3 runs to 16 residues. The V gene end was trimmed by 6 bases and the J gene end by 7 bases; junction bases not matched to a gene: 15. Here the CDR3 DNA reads TGTGCCAGCAGCCTCCTGGGGCGGGGGATTCTTAATGAGCAGTTCTTC. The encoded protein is CASSLLGRGILNEQFF.